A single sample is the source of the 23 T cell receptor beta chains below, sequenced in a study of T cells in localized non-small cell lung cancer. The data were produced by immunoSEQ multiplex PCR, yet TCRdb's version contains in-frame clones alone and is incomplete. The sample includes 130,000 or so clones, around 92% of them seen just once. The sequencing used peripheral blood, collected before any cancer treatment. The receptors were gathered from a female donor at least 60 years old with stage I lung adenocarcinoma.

The DNA for the CDR3 is TGCGCCAGCAGCTTGCTCGGTTGGGCGCGGACCACCTACGAGCAGTACTTC. Protein sequence: CASSLLGWARTTYEQYF. The chain is built from TRBV5-1 and TRBJ2-7; D gene ambiguous. V gave up 1 base and J gave up 2 bases, with 19 bases separating them. Looked up from germline, CDR1 is SGHRS and CDR2 is YFSETQ. The CDR3 consists of 17 residues.

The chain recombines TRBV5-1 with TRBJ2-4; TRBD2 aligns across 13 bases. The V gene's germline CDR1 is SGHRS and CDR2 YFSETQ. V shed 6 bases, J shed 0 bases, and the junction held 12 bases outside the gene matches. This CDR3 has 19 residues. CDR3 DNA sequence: TGCGCCAGCAACTCCGGTGGGGGACTAGCGGGATTAGCCAAAAACATTCAGTACTTC. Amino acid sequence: CASNSGGGLAGLAKNIQYF.

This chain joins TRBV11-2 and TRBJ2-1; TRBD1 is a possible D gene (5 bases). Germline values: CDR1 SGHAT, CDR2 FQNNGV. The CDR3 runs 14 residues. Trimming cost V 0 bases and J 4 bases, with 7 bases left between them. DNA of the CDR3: TGTGCCAGCAGCTTAGATGGGGCTTACAATGAGCAGTTCTTC. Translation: CASSLDGAYNEQFF. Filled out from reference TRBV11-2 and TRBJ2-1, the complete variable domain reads EAGVAQSPRYKIIEKRQSVAFWCNPISGHATLYWYQQILGQGPKLLIQFQNNGVVDDSQLPKDRFSAERLKGVDSTLKIQPAKLEDSAVYLCASSLDGAYNEQFFGPGTRLTVL.

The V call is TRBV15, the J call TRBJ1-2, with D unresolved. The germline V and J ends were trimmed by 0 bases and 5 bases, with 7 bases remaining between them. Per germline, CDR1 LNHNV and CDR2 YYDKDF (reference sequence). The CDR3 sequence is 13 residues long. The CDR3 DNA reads TGTGCCACCAGCAGAGATGCCACATATGGCTACACCTTC. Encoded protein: CATSRDATYGYTF. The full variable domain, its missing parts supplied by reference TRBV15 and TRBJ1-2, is DAMVIQNPRYQVTQFGKPVTLSCSQTLNHNVMYWYQQKSSQAPKLLFHYYDKDFNNEADTPDNFQSRRPNTSFCFLDIRSPGLGDTAMYLCATSRDATYGYTFGSGTRLTVV.

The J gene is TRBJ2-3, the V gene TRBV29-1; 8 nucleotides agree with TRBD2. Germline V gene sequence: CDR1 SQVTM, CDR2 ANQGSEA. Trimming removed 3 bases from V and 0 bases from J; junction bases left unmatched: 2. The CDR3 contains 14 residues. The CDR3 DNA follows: TGCAGCGTTGATCCTAGCGGGAGCACAGATACGCAGTATTTT. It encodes CSVDPSGSTDTQYF.

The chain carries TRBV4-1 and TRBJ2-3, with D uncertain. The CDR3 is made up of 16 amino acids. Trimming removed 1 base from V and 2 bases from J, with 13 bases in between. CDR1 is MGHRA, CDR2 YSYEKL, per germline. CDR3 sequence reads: CASSQVGITFTDTQYF. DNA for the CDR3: TGCGCCAGCAGCCAAGTGGGTATTACTTTCACAGATACGCAGTATTTT.

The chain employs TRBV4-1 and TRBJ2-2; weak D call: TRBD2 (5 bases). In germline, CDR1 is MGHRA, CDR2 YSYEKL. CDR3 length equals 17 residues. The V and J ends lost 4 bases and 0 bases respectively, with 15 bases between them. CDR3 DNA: TGCGCCAGCAGCCCCTTCCTAGGAGCGGCGAACACCGGGGAGCTGTTTTTT. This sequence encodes CASSPFLGAANTGELFF.

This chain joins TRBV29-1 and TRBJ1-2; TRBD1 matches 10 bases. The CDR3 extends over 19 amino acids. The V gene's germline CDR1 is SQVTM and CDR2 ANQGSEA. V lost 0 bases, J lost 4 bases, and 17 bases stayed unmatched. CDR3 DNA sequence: TGCAGCGTTGAAGATCTCTTCCGGGACAGGGGTATGCAGAGCTATGGCTACACCTTC. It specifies CSVEDLFRDRGMQSYGYTF.

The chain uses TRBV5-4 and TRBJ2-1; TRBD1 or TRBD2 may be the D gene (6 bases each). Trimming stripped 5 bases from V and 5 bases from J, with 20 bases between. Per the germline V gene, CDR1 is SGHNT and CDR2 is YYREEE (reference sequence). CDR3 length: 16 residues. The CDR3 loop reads CASSKNGGRGHNEQFF. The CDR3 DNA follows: TGTGCCAGCAGTAAAAACGGGGGCAGGGGTCACAATGAGCAGTTCTTC. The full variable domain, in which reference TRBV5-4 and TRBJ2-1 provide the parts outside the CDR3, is ETGVTQSPTHLIKTRGQQVTLRCSSQSGHNTVSWYQQALGQGPQFIFQYYREEENGRGNFPPRFSGLQFPNYSSELNVNALELDDSALYLCASSKNGGRGHNEQFFGPGTRLTVL.

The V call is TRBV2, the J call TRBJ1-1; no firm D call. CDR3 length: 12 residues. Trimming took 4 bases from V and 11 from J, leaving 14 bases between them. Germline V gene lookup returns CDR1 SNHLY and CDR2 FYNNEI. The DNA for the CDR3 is TGTGCCAGCAGTGTGACCCTACCCGGTGCTTTCTTT. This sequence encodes CASSVTLPGAFF.

As DNA, the CDR3 is TGTGCCAGGGTGCCAGCTGGTGGAAACACCATATATTTT. Its protein product is CARVPAGGNTIYF. The chain employs TRBV7-6 and TRBJ1-3; no definite D call. Trimming stripped 9 bases from V and 3 bases from J, with 12 bases between. The CDR3 length is 13 residues. The germline V gene encodes CDR1 SGHVS and CDR2 FNYEAQ.

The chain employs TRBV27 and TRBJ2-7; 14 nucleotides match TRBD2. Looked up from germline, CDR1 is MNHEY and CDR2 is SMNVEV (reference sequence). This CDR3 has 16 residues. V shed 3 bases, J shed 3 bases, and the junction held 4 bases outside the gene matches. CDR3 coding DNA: TGTGCCAGCAGTTTGGGGACTAGCGGGAGACTCTACGAGCAGTACTTC. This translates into CASSLGTSGRLYEQYF.

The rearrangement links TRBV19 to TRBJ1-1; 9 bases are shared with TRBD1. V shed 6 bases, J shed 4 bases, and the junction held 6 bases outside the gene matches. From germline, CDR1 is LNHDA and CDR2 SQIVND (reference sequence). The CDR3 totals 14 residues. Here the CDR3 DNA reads TGTGCCAGTAGAAGGACAGGGGACATCACTGAAGCTTTCTTT. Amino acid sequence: CASRRTGDITEAFF.

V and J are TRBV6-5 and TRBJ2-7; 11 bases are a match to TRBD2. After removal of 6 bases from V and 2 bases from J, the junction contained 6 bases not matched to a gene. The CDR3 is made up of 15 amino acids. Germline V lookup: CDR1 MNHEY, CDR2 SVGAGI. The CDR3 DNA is TGTGCCAGCAGGGCCGGGACTAGCGGCCCCTACGAGCAGTACTTC. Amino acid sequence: CASRAGTSGPYEQYF.

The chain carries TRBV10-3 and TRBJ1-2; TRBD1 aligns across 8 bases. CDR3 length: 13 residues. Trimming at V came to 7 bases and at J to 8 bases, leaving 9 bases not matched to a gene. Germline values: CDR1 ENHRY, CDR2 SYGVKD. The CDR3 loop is CAIKGQGWTGYTF. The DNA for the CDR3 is TGTGCCATCAAAGGACAGGGCTGGACCGGCTACACCTTC.

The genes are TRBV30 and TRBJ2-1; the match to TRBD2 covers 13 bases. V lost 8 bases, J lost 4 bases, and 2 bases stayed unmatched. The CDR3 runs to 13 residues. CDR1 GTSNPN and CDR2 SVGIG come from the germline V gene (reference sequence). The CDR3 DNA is TGTGCCACGGGACTAGCGGGGTACAATGAGCAGTTCTTC. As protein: CATGLAGYNEQFF.

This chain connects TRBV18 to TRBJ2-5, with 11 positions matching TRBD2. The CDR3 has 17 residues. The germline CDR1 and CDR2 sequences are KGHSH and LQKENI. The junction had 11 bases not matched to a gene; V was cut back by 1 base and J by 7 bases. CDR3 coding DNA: TGTGCCAGCTCACCACTTAGCGGGAGGGCCAGCGGCGCGACCCAGTACTTC. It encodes CASSPLSGRASGATQYF.

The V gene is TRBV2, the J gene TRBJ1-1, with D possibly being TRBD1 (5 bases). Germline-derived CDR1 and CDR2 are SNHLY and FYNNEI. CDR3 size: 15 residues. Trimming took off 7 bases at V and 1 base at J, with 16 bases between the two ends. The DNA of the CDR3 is TGTGCCAGCAAGAGGGGACGGGTAGCGAACACTGAAGCTTTCTTT. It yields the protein CASKRGRVANTEAFF. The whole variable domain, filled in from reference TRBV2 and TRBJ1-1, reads EPEVTQTPSHQVTQMGQEVILRCVPISNHLYFYWYRQILGQKVEFLVSFYNNEISEKSEIFDDQFSVERPDGSNFTLKIRSTKLEDSAMYFCASKRGRVANTEAFFGQGTRLTVV.

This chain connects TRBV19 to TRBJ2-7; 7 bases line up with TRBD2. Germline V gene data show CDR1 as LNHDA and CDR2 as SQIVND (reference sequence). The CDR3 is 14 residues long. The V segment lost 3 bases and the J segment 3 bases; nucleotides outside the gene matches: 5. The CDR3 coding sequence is TGTGCCAGTAGTATGTGGGAGGGACTCTACGAGCAGTACTTC. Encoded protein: CASSMWEGLYEQYF.

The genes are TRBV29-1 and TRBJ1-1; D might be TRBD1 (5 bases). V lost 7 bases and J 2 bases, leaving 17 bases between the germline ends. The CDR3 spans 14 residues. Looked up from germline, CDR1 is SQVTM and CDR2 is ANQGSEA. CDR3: CSAHGGRGNTEAFF. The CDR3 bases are TGCAGCGCTCACGGAGGGAGGGGAAACACTGAAGCTTTCTTT. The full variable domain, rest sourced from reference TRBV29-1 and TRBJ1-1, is SAVISQKPSRDICQRGTSLTIQCQVDSQVTMMFWYRQQPGQSLTLIATANQGSEATYESGFVIDKFPISRPNLTFSTLTVSNMSPEDSSIYLCSAHGGRGNTEAFFGQGTRLTVV.

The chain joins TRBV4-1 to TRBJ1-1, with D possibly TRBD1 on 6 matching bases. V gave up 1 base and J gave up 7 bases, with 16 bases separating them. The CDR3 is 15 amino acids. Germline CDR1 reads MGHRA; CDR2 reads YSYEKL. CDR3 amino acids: CASSQVEGGEGEAFF. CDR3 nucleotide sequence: TGCGCCAGCAGCCAAGTAGAGGGGGGGGAGGGTGAAGCTTTCTTT.

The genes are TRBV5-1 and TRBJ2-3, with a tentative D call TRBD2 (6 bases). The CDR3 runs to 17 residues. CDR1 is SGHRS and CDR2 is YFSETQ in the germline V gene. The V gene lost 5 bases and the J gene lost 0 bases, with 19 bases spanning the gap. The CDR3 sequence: CASSTLLSGSSTDTQYF. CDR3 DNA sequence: TGCGCCAGCAGTACCCTACTTAGCGGATCTAGCACAGATACGCAGTATTTT.

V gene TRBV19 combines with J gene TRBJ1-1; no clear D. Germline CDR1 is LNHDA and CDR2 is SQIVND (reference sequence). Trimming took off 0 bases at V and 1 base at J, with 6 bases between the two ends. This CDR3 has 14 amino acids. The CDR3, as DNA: TGTGCCAGTAGTATAGATCTAGAGAACACTGAAGCTTTCTTT. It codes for CASSIDLENTEAFF.